Sequencing of this TCR beta chain was carried out in a study of blood T cell repertoires in COVID-19. For the study at large: In each case, the material was cDNA or gDNA derived from T cells, B-cell-depleted T cells, or PBMCs.

The junction had 6 bases not matched to a gene; V was cut back by 2 bases and J by 6 bases. Looked up from germline, CDR1 is GTSNPN and CDR2 is SVGIG (reference sequence). The length of the CDR3 is 13 residues. Methods used by the authors: The assay estimated nucleated cells by amplifying reference gene primers. Profiled with immunoSEQ multiplex PCR; TCRdb holds only in-frame clones, not every one. The D gene and trimming were derived from the DNA, and the V and J assignments and clone size from that table. This table holds 55,000 to 75,000 clones, about 93% found once. The chain joins TRBV30 to TRBJ1-2; TRBD1 matches at 7 bases. The sample consisted of peripheral blood. The clonotype originates from a human donor in a cohort sampled during active COVID-19. The CDR3 DNA reads TGTGCCTGGAGTACCCGGACAGGTCATGGCTACACCTTC. Protein product: CAWSTRTGHGYTF.